This T cell receptor (beta chain) was retrieved from a study of blood T cell repertoires in COVID-19. Study-wide background: Samples came from the United States, Italy and Spain, spanning acute and convalescent COVID-19. PBMCs, B-cell-depleted T cells, or T cells provided the cDNA or gDNA that made up the material.

In the source study's methods: For nucleated cells, counts were estimated from reference gene primer amplification. The method was immunoSEQ multiplex PCR; TCRdb's version includes in-frame clones alone and lacks a portion of them. That table gives V, J and clone size, and the DNA gave D and trimming. The sample shows some 210,000 clones, around nine tenths of them seen only once. The V segment lost 2 bases and the J segment 7 bases; nucleotides outside the gene matches: 0. The CDR3 spans 12 residues. The germline V gene encodes CDR1 KGHSH and CDR2 LQKENI. Sample: peripheral blood. This TCR was recovered from a woman between 40 and 55 years old with acute or convalescent COVID-19. The gene calls are TRBV18 and TRBJ2-7, with TRBD1 matching over 9 bases. CDR3 loop: CASSPGTGEQYV. The CDR3 bases are TGTGCCAGCTCACCAGGGACAGGGGAGCAGTACGTC.